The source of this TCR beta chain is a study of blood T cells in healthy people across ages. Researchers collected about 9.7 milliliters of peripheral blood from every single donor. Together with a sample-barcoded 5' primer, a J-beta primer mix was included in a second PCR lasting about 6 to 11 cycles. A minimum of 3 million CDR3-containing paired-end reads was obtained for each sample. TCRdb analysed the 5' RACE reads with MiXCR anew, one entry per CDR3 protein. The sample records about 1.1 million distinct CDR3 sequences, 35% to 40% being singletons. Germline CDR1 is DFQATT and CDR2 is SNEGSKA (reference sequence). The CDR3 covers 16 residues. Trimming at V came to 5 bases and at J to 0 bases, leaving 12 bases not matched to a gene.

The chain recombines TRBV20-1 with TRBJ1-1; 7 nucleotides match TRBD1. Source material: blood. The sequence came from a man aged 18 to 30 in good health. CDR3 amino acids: CSARSRTGTVNTEAFF. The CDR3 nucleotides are TGCAGTGCTCGAAGCCGAACCGGGACAGTGAACACTGAAGCTTTCTTT.